Listed below are T cell receptor beta chains from one sample, sequenced in a study of radiation and T cells in renal cell carcinoma. Profiled with immunoSEQ multiplex PCR; TCRdb holds only in-frame clones, not every one. The table records some 7,900 clones, 65% of them present only once. The sequences come from tumor tissue, collected from a patient whose treatment was nephrectomy without radiotherapy. The receptors were sampled from a woman aged 70 to 79 with renal cell carcinoma. CDR3s include the opening cysteine and the closing phenylalanine or tryptophan. The size of a clone is reported for some rows only, either as once, few or many, or as a class for expanded clones.

TRBJ1-1	TRBV2	once	CASRTGYANTEAFF
TRBJ2-5	TRBV7-6	-	CASSLGGRETQYF
TRBJ2-1	TRBV11-3	medium-sized	CASSDPGTGWDEQFF
TRBJ1-4	TRBV6-1	-	CASSPGTEDEKLFF
TRBJ2-7	TRBV11-3	few	CASSLDVLNKDRDYEQYF
TRBJ1-6	TRBV6-4	-	CASSVDRDSPLHF
TRBJ2-7	TRBV28	-	CASSTAGYEQYF
TRBJ1-4	TRBV7-9	-	CASSLGADEKLFF
TRBJ2-7	TRBV10-3	-	CAIRGDRGVDEQYF
TRBJ1-1	TRBV6-5	few	CASSYVAVEKNTEAFF
TRBJ1-3	TRBV5-1	-	CASSRTGATSGNTIYF
TRBJ2-5	TRBV15	once	CATTGTSEETQYF
TRBJ2-7	TRBV19	few	CASSWTGGTYEQYF
TRBJ1-2	TRBV9	-	CASSANPGTDGYTF
TRBJ2-7	TRBV4-3	-	CASSPRTGREQYF
TRBJ1-2	TRBV2	-	CASSEVGQGDDYGYTF